This T cell receptor (beta chain) was found in a study of cytomegalovirus exposure and HLA in healthy donors. Study-level information: Early on, a data release was issued that held about 85 million unique TCRs from HLA-typed donors.

J was trimmed by 7 bases and V by 4 bases; bases with no gene match: 11. This CDR3 is 15 amino acids long. CDR1 SGHRS and CDR2 YFSETQ come from the germline V gene. Overall study findings and caveats: According to a later analysis, most TCR beta chains associated with CMV appeared HLA-restricted. Within the data, a cluster of highly shared sequence variants was likely a sequencing artifact.

Remarks on this clone: What it binds is not known.

Amplification used 60 Vbeta primers and 13 Jbeta primers. Sequenced by immunoSEQ multiplex PCR; TCRdb stores in-frame clones only, minus some. The data show approximately 150,000 clones, around 68% seen once. This TCR came from a man aged 50 or older in good health and CMV-seronegative. Sequenced input: PBMCs. V usage is TRBV5-1 and J usage is TRBJ2-1, with 7 bases that match TRBD2. The CDR3 DNA reads TGCGCCAGCAGCGTGAGCGGGGCCCCCGGGAATGAGCAGTTCTTC. Protein sequence: CASSVSGAPGNEQFF.